The present entry profiles one TCR beta chain with its context. CDR1 and CDR2 (germline): SQVTM, ANQGSEA. V was clipped by 3 bases and J by 5 bases; unmatched bases: 11. This CDR3 region has 15 residues. Repertoires were generated with immunoSEQ multiplex PCR, while TCRdb's copy carries only in-frame clones and drops some. The sample gives some 60,000 clones, about 95% of which show up once; approximately 2.9% is in the top ten. The entry originates in a study of technical replicates of blood from a few donors. The chain joins TRBV29-1 to TRBJ2-7, with TRBD2 identical over 9 bases. Source material: PBMCs. The source of this sequence is a human donor in good health. Some clones in this sample may be carry-over from other donors' samples. CDR3 in amino acids: CSVDRLLAGSNEQYF. The CDR3 DNA follows: TGCAGCGTTGACAGGCTTCTAGCGGGATCCAACGAGCAGTACTTC.